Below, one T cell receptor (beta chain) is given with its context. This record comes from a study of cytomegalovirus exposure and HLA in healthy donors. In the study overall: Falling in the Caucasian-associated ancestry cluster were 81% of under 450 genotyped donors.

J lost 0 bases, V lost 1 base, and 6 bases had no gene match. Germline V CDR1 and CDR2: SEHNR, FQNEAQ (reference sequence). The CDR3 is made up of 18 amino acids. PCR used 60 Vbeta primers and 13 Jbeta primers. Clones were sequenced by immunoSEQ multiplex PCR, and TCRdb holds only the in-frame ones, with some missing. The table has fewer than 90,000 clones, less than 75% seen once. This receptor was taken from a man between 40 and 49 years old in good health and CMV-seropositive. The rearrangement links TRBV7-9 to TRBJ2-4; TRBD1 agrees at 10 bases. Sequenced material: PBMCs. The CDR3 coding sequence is TGTGCCAGCAGCTTAGGTCGGACAGGGGGTCCAGCCAAAAACATTCAGTACTTC. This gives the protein CASSLGRTGGPAKNIQYF.